A selection of T cell receptor beta chains follows, all from one sample in a study of blood T cell repertoires in COVID-19. Assay used: immunoSEQ multiplex PCR; TCRdb lists only in-frame clones, some missing. Of 150,000 to 200,000 clones in the sample, 70% to 80% were seen once. Sequencing was performed on PBMCs or T cells enriched from blood (not recorded which). These receptors came from a woman in her 70s in a cohort exposed to, infected with or recovered from COVID-19 (not recorded which). The CDR3 runs from the conserved cysteine through the conserved F or W. A D gene is named only where the DNA matches it firmly. Only some rows state a clone size, as once, few, many or a class for expanded clones.

j_gene	v_gene	abundance	d_gene	CDR3aa	CDR3nt
TRBJ1-5	TRBV6-2/TRBV6-3	-	TRBD1	CASSKEQGAILGQPQHF	TGTGCCAGCAGTAAGGAACAGGGGGCGATCCTTGGTCAGCCCCAGCATTTT
TRBJ2-3	TRBV27	-	TRBD2	CASSPPSGRGGDTQYF	TGTGCCAGCAGTCCACCCAGCGGGAGGGGGGGGGATACGCAGTATTTT
TRBJ2-5	TRBV9	many	-	CASSVVGGMAETQYF	TGTGCCAGCAGCGTAGTCGGCGGGATGGCGGAGACCCAGTACTTC
TRBJ1-6	TRBV27	-	-	CASSLSRVRRSSYNSPLHF	TGTGCCAGCAGTTTATCGAGAGTCAGGAGGAGCTCCTATAATTCACCCCTCCACTTT
TRBJ2-1	TRBV29-1	-	TRBD1	CSVAANLRQGEFF	TGCAGCGTTGCCGCGAACCTAAGACAGGGGGAGTTCTTC
TRBJ2-3	TRBV19	-	TRBD1	CASRPGQVWHTQYF	TGTGCCAGTAGACCGGGACAGGTCTGGCATACGCAGTATTTT
TRBJ1-3	TRBV2	once	-	CASSVGRSGNTIYF	TGTGCCAGCAGTGTAGGGAGATCTGGAAACACCATATATTTT
TRBJ2-7	TRBV5-1	-	TRBD2	CASSRRLAGVGEQYF	TGCGCCAGCAGCCGCCGACTAGCGGGAGTGGGAGAGCAGTACTTC
TRBJ2-7	TRBV12-3/TRBV12-4	-	TRBD2	CASRSSGSYEQYF	TGTGCCAGCAGGTCTAGCGGGAGCTACGAGCAGTACTTC
TRBJ1-3	TRBV6-5	-	-	CASSRTSSGNTIYF	TGTGCCAGCAGCCGAACATCCTCTGGAAACACCATATATTTT
TRBJ1-3	TRBV7-9	-	-	CASSLEGHRGNTIYF	TGTGCCAGCAGCTTAGAGGGACATCGTGGAAACACCATATATTTT
TRBJ2-7	TRBV7-9	-	-	CASSWGDSFYEQYF	TGTGCCAGCAGCTGGGGGGACAGCTTTTACGAGCAGTACTTC
TRBJ2-7	TRBV28	-	-	CASSPAGRTYEQYF	TGTGCCAGCAGTCCGGCGGGACGAACCTACGAGCAGTACTTC
TRBJ1-1	TRBV6-5	-	-	CASSYSTPRISEAFF	TGTGCCAGCAGTTACTCGACCCCCAGGATCTCTGAAGCTTTCTTT
TRBJ1-2	TRBV27	-	-	CASSLIYGDWGGSGNYGYTF	TGTGCCAGCAGTTTAATATATGGGGATTGGGGGGGCAGCGGGAACTATGGCTACACCTTC
TRBJ2-3	TRBV20-1	-	-	CSASVGGRGGTSTDTQYF	TGCAGTGCTAGTGTCGGCGGGAGAGGGGGAACTAGCACAGATACGCAGTATTTT
TRBJ2-7	TRBV6-4	once	-	CASSESVYEQYF	TGTGCCAGCAGTGAGTCGGTGTACGAGCAGTACTTC
TRBJ2-1	TRBV20-1	-	-	CSASSGTRPDNEQFF	TGCAGTGCTAGTAGTGGGACAAGGCCCGACAATGAGCAGTTCTTC
TRBJ1-3	TRBV19	-	-	CASSLTGTGNTIYF	TGTGCCAGTAGTCTCACGGGTACTGGAAACACCATATATTTT